This passage covers 16 T cell receptor beta chains from one sample sequenced in a study of blood T cell repertoires in COVID-19. Measured with immunoSEQ multiplex PCR; TCRdb has only the in-frame clones, and not every one. The data show roughly 40,000 clones, just over 85% seen once. The source material was peripheral blood. The origin of the receptors is an older man with acute or convalescent COVID-19.

The rearrangement links TRBV27 to TRBJ1-6; D call uncertain. The CDR3 consists of 13 residues. Trimming cost V 3 bases and J 10 bases, with 10 bases left between them. Germline-derived CDR1 and CDR2 are MNHEY and SMNVEV (reference sequence). This CDR3 is CASSFEVQSPLHF. The CDR3, as DNA: TGTGCCAGCAGTTTTGAGGTTCAGTCACCCCTCCACTTT.

This clone has only one observation. This chain connects TRBV19 to TRBJ2-1; weak D call: TRBD1 (6 bases). Germline V lookup: CDR1 LNHDA, CDR2 SQIVND (reference sequence). The CDR3 is 14 amino acids. V gave up 3 bases and J gave up 8 bases, with 14 bases separating them. The CDR3 coding sequence is TGTGCCAGTAGTATGTCGACAGGACCCGATGAGCAGTTCTTC. It is translated as CASSMSTGPDEQFF.

This clone was seen a single time. The chain combines TRBV6-2 or TRBV6-3 with TRBJ1-2; 7 bases map to TRBD1. J gave up 5 bases and V 2 bases, and 5 bases lay outside the gene matches. The CDR3 loop spans 14 amino acids. Germline assignment: CDR1 MNHEY and CDR2 SVGEGT. As DNA, the CDR3 is TGTGCCAGCAGTTACGGGACAGATTTTTATGGCTACACCTTC. Translated: CASSYGTDFYGYTF.

The V gene is TRBV9, the J gene TRBJ2-5; 12 nucleotides align to TRBD2. V dropped 4 bases and J dropped 5; count of bases not matched to a gene: 9. From germline, CDR1 is SGDLS and CDR2 YYNGEE. The CDR3 is made up of 16 amino acids. The CDR3, as DNA: TGTGCCAGCAGCTTCCGACTAGCGGGGGATGTCGAGACCCAGTACTTC. This translates into CASSFRLAGDVETQYF.

This chain joins TRBV6-2 or TRBV6-3 and TRBJ1-5; unclear D gene. Germline loops: CDR1 MNHEY, CDR2 SVGEGT. This CDR3 has 13 residues. V was cut by 4 bases and J by 4 bases, with 8 bases left in between. Written as DNA, the CDR3 is TGTGCCAGCAGTTTCTACCCGAATCAGCCCCAGCATTTT. It encodes CASSFYPNQPQHF.

CDR3 sequence: CASSLGGTKQFF. CDR3 DNA: TGTGCCAGCAGCTTGGGAGGGACTAAGCAGTTCTTC. This chain uses TRBV5-6 with TRBJ2-1; 7 bases agree with TRBD2. V lost 0 bases and J lost 11; bases outside the gene matches: 2. The CDR3 covers 12 residues. Germline-derived CDR1 and CDR2 are SGHDT and YYEEEE.

This clone was picked up one time. The chain carries TRBV11-2 and TRBJ2-7; no definite D call. Germline V gene sequence: CDR1 SGHAT, CDR2 FQNNGV. The CDR3 extends over 13 amino acids. Trimming removed 7 bases at V and 2 bases at J, with 12 bases between. The CDR3 loop reads CASTPTWAYEQYF. The CDR3, as DNA: TGTGCCAGCACCCCGACATGGGCCTACGAGCAGTACTTC.

The chain links TRBV29-1 to TRBJ2-1, with 12 bases fitting TRBD2. The CDR3 spans 16 residues. Germline-derived CDR1 and CDR2 are SQVTM and ANQGSEA. V shed 5 bases and J 4 bases; nucleotides not matched to a gene: 9. The CDR3, as DNA: TGCAGCGTTCCCCGACTAGCGGGAGTGTTATACAATGAGCAGTTCTTC. Amino acid sequence: CSVPRLAGVLYNEQFF.

This chain links TRBV5-5 with TRBJ2-5; TRBD2 aligns across 7 bases. Germline CDR1 and CDR2: SGHKS and YYEKEE (reference sequence). The ends lost 3 bases at V and 0 bases at J; junction bases unmatched: 11. The CDR3 covers 17 residues. The CDR3 bases are TGTGCCAGCAGCTGGGTGAGCGGGACGGCGTACCAAGAGACCCAGTACTTC. The encoded protein is CASSWVSGTAYQETQYF.

The chain combines TRBV19 with TRBJ1-4; TRBD1 matches 7 bases. Germline V gene data show CDR1 as LNHDA and CDR2 as SQIVND (reference sequence). J lost 8 bases, V lost 5 bases, and 20 bases had no gene match. This CDR3 has 18 amino acids. This CDR3 is CASSSSGTVPNDKEKLFF. The CDR3 nucleotides read TGTGCCAGTAGTTCCTCCGGGACAGTCCCCAACGATAAAGAAAAACTGTTTTTT.

The rearrangement links TRBV7-9 to TRBJ2-5; 10 bases line up with TRBD2. Per germline, CDR1 SEHNR and CDR2 FQNEAQ (reference sequence). The CDR3 loop spans 16 amino acids. Trimming cost V 1 base and J 6 bases; bases outside gene matches: 8. The CDR3 loop reads CASSLGGTSGTQTQYF. CDR3 bases: TGTGCCAGCAGCTTAGGGGGAACTAGCGGGACCCAGACCCAGTACTTC.

The rearrangement joins TRBV18 to TRBJ1-1, with D possibly TRBD1 on 5 matching bases. The CDR3 has 16 amino acids. Germline V gene sequence: CDR1 KGHSH, CDR2 LQKENI. The germline V and J ends were trimmed by 3 bases and 4 bases, with 18 bases remaining between them. The CDR3 sequence is CASSPSTVGLFTEAFF. The CDR3 DNA sequence: TGTGCCAGCTCACCCTCGACAGTCGGCTTGTTCACTGAAGCTTTCTTT.

The chain carries TRBV7-2 and TRBJ1-5; 8 bases match TRBD1. Germline V gene lookup returns CDR1 SGHTA and CDR2 FQGNSA. Unmatched junction bases numbered 4, after V lost 5 bases and J lost 4 bases. The CDR3 totals 14 residues. The CDR3 sequence: CASSHGQGNQPQHF. The CDR3 DNA is TGTGCCAGCAGCCACGGACAGGGAAATCAGCCCCAGCATTTT.

This clone has a single count. V usage is TRBV7-2 and J usage is TRBJ2-3, with TRBD2 matching over 7 bases. Germline V gives CDR1 SGHTA, CDR2 FQGNSA. The CDR3 runs to 18 residues. The V segment lost 0 bases and the J segment 0 bases; nucleotides outside the gene matches: 9. CDR3 protein: CASSLAFGGRISTDTQYF. DNA of the CDR3: TGTGCCAGCAGCTTAGCGTTTGGCGGGAGAATCAGCACAGATACGCAGTATTTT.

The rearrangement links TRBV6-5 to TRBJ1-6; 7 bases fit TRBD1. The CDR3 runs 14 residues. Trimming at V came to 6 bases and at J to 5 bases, leaving 4 bases not matched to a gene. Germline CDR1 and CDR2: MNHEY and SVGAGI. The CDR3 loop reads CASSQGGHNSPLHF. Here the CDR3 DNA reads TGTGCCAGCAGCCAGGGGGGTCATAATTCACCCCTCCACTTT.

The genes are TRBV9 and TRBJ2-1; 7 positions agree with TRBD2. Germline V gives CDR1 SGDLS, CDR2 YYNGEE. J was trimmed by 9 bases and V by 7 bases; bases with no gene match: 7. The CDR3 covers 12 residues. CDR3 loop: CASRLGEGEQFF. CDR3 DNA: TGTGCCAGCCGACTAGGGGAGGGTGAGCAGTTCTTC.